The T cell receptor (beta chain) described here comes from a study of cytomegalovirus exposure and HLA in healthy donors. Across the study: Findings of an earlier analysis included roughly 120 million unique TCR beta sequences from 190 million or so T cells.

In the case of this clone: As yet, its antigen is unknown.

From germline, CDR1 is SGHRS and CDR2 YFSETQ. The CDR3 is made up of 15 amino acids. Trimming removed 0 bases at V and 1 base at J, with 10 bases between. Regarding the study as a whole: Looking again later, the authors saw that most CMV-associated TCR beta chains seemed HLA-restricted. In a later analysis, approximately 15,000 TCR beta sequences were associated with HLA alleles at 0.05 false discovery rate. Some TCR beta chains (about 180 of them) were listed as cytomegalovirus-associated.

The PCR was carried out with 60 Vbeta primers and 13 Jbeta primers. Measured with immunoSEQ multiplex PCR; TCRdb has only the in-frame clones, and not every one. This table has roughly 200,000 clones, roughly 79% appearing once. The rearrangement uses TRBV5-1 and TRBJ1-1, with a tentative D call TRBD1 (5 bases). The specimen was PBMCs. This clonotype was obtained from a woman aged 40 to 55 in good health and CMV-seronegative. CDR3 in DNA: TGCGCCAGCAGCTTGGATTTGGGGGGGAACACTGAAGCTTTCTTT. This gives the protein CASSLDLGGNTEAFF.